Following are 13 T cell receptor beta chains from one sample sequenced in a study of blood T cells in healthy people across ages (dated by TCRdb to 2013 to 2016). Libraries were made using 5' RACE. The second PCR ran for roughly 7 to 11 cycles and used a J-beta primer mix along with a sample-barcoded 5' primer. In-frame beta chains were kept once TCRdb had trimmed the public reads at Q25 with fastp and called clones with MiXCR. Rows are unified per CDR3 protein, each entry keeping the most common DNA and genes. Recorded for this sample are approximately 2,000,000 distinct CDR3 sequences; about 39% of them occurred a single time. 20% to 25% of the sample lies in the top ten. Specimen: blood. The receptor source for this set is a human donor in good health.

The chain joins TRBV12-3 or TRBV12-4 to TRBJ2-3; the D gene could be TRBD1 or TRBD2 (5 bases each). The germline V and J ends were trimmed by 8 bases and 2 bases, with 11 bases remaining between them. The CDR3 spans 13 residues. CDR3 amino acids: CASRDPYTDTQYF. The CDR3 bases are TGTGCCAGCCGGGACCCCTACACAGATACGCAGTATTTT.

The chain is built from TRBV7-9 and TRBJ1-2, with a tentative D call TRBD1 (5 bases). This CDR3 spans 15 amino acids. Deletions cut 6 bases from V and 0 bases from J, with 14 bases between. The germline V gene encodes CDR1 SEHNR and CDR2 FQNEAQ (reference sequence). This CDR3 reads CASRVTGRSNYGYTF. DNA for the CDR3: TGTGCCAGCAGGGTTACAGGACGTTCTAACTATGGCTACACCTTC.

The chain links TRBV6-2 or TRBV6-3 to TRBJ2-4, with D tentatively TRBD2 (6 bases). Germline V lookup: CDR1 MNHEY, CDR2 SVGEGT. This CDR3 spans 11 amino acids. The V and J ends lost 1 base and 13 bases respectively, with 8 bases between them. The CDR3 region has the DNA TGTGCCAGCAGTTACTGCCGGGAGCAGTACTTC. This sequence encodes CASSYCREQYF.

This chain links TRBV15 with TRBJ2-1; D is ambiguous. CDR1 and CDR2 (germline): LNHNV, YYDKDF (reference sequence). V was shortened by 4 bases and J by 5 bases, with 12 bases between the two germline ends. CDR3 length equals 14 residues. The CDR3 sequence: CATSKRREHNEQFF. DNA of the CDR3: TGTGCCACCAGCAAAAGACGCGAGCACAATGAGCAGTTCTTC.

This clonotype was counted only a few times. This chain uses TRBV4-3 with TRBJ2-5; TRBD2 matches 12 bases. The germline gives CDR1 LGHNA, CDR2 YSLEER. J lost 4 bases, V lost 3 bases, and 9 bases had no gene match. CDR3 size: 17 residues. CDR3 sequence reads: CASSHTRTSGESETQYF. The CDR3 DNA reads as TGCGCCAGCAGCCATACTCGGACTAGCGGGGAATCAGAGACCCAGTACTTC.

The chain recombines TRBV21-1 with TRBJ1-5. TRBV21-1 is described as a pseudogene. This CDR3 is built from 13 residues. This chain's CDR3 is CASSKGLRKVQHF. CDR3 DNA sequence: TGTGCCAGCAGCAAAGGGTTGCGGAAGGTCCAGCATTTT.

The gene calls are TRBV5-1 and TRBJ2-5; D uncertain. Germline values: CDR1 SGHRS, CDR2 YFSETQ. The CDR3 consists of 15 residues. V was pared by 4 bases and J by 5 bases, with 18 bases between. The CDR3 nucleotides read TGCGCCAGCAGCGAATACCCAGTCTCAGAGGAGACCCAGTACTTC. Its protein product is CASSEYPVSEETQYF.

CDR3 region: CSARIRENTEAFF. The DNA for the CDR3 is TGCAGTGCTAGAATCAGGGAAAACACTGAAGCTTTCTTT. J is TRBJ1-1 and V is TRBV20-1; D is possibly TRBD1 (5 bases). The CDR3 has 13 amino acids. Deletions cut 2 bases from V and 2 bases from J, with 9 bases between. Germline V lookup: CDR1 DFQATT, CDR2 SNEGSKA (reference sequence).

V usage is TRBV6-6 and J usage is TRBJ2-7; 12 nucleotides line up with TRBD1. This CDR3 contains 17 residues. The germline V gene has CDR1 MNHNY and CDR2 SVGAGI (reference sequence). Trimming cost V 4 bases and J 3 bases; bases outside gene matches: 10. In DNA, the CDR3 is TGTGCCAGCAGTTCCGGGACAGGGGGCATCAAGGACTACGAGCAGTACTTC. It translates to CASSSGTGGIKDYEQYF.

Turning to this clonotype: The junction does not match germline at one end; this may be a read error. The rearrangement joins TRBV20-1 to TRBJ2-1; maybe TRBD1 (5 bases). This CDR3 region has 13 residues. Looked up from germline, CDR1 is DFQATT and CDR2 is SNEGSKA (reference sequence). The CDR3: CSALKGSYNERFF. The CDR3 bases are TGCAGTGCTTTAAAGGGGTCCTACAATGAGCGGTTCTTC.

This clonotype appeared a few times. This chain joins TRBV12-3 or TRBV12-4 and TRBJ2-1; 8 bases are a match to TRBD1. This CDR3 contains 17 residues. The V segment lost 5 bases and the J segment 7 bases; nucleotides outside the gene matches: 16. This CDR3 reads CASSTGRQGILRNEQFF. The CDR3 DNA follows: TGTGCCAGCAGTACCGGAAGACAGGGGATCCTAAGGAATGAGCAGTTCTTC.

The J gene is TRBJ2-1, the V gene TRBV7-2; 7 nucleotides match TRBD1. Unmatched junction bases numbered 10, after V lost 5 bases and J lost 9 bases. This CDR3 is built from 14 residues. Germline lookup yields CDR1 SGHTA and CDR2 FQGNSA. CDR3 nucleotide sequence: TGTGCCAGCAGCCCGGGTAGGGGGCAGGGTGAGCAGTTCTTC. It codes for CASSPGRGQGEQFF.

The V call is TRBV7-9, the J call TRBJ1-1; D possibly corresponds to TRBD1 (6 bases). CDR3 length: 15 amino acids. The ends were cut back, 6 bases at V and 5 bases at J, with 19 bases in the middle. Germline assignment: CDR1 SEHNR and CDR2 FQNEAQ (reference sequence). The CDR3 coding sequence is TGTGCCAGCAGACCGACAGGCAAAACTGGGACTGAAGCTTTCTTT. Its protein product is CASRPTGKTGTEAFF.